This T cell receptor beta chain was retrieved from a study of blood T cell repertoires in COVID-19. Looking at the study overall: Sites in the United States, Italy and Spain provided acute and convalescent COVID-19 samples.

Donors in Cohort 3 who had recovered were those with two negative PCRs, healthcare professional clearance, or resolution of their symptoms. In the original workflow: Estimated nucleated cell counts came from reference gene primer amplification. Clones were read by immunoSEQ multiplex PCR, and TCRdb kept only the in-frame ones, dropping some. The V and J calls and the clone size are those of that table, but D and trimming were determined from the DNA. Of over 200,000 clones listed, 85% are singletons. V lost 1 base and J lost 6; bases outside the gene matches: 11. Per germline, CDR1 LNHDA and CDR2 SQIVND (reference sequence). The CDR3 is 17 residues long.

Specimen: PBMCs or T cells enriched from blood (not recorded which). This TCR derives from a middle-aged man who had recovered from COVID-19. This rearrangement joins TRBV19 to TRBJ1-1; 10 bases map to TRBD1. The CDR3, as DNA: TGTGCCAGTAGTATAGTTACAATGGGACAGGGGACGCCTGAAGCTTTCTTT. Amino acids: CASSIVTMGQGTPEAFF.